The rows below give T cell receptor beta chains drawn from one sample of a study of shared clonotypes between healthy human individuals. Here immunoSEQ multiplex PCR was the method, and the copy in TCRdb shows in-frame clones only, minus some. The profile shows over a million clones, around 76% of them singletons. Sequenced input: memory CD4+ T cells sorted from blood. The source of these receptors is a man aged 18 to 29 in good health. Both conserved end residues are part of each CDR3. Fields, in order: CDR3 protein, CDR3 DNA, V gene, D gene, clone size, CDR3 length, J gene. A D gene is named only where the DNA matches it firmly. Clone size is stated in some rows and not others, as once, few, many or a class when expanded.

CDR3 protein: CATSSTVWGTGELFF; CDR3 DNA: TGTGCCACCAGCAGCACAGTCTGGGGGACCGGGGAGCTGTTTTTT; V gene: TRBV15; D gene: .; clone size: .; CDR3 length: 15; J gene: TRBJ2-2
CDR3 protein: CASSGRMASATDTQYF; CDR3 DNA: TGTGCCAGCAGCGGTAGAATGGCTAGCGCAACAGATACGCAGTATTTT; V gene: TRBV7-9; D gene: .; clone size: .; CDR3 length: 16; J gene: TRBJ2-3
CDR3 protein: CASSWTGAGDSPLHF; CDR3 DNA: TGTGCCAGCAGTTGGACCGGGGCGGGGGATTCACCCCTCCACTTT; V gene: TRBV27; D gene: .; clone size: .; CDR3 length: 15; J gene: TRBJ1-6
CDR3 protein: CASSLGLWGSGANVLTF; CDR3 DNA: TGTGCCAGCAGCTTAGGATTGTGGGGGTCTGGGGCCAACGTCCTGACTTTC; V gene: TRBV13; D gene: .; clone size: .; CDR3 length: 17; J gene: TRBJ2-6
CDR3 protein: CASSSSGSFKETQYF; CDR3 DNA: TGTGCCAGCAGTTCCTCGGGCAGCTTTAAAGAGACCCAGTACTTC; V gene: TRBV27; D gene: .; clone size: .; CDR3 length: 15; J gene: TRBJ2-5
CDR3 protein: CASSDRGETQYF; CDR3 DNA: TGTGCCAGCAGCGACAGGGGAGAGACCCAGTACTTC; V gene: TRBV11-3; D gene: TRBD1; clone size: .; CDR3 length: 12; J gene: TRBJ2-5
CDR3 protein: CASSLDAGLRTYEQYF; CDR3 DNA: TGTGCCAGCAGCTTAGACGCGGGTCTAAGGACCTACGAGCAGTACTTC; V gene: TRBV11-2; D gene: .; clone size: few; CDR3 length: 16; J gene: TRBJ2-7
CDR3 protein: CASRNPGGSATEAFF; CDR3 DNA: TGTGCCAGCAGGAACCCAGGGGGTTCGGCCACTGAAGCTTTCTTT; V gene: TRBV6-5; D gene: TRBD1; clone size: .; CDR3 length: 15; J gene: TRBJ1-1
CDR3 protein: CASSLGGFQETQYF; CDR3 DNA: TGTGCCAGCAGCTTAGGGGGGTTCCAGGAGACCCAGTACTTC; V gene: TRBV7-2; D gene: .; clone size: .; CDR3 length: 14; J gene: TRBJ2-5
CDR3 protein: CASSFEGYSGNTIYF; CDR3 DNA: TGTGCCAGCAGCTTCGAGGGGTACTCTGGAAACACCATATATTTT; V gene: TRBV7-9; D gene: .; clone size: .; CDR3 length: 15; J gene: TRBJ1-3
CDR3 protein: CASGRTGAGETQYF; CDR3 DNA: TGCGCCAGCGGAAGGACAGGGGCAGGGGAGACCCAGTACTTC; V gene: TRBV5-1; D gene: TRBD1; clone size: .; CDR3 length: 14; J gene: TRBJ2-5
CDR3 protein: CASSDTFYGYTF; CDR3 DNA: TGTGCCAGTTCGGACACTTTCTATGGCTACACCTTC; V gene: TRBV19; D gene: .; clone size: few; CDR3 length: 12; J gene: TRBJ1-2
CDR3 protein: CASSQDLGGANQPQHF; CDR3 DNA: TGCGCCAGCAGCCAAGATCTAGGTGGGGCGAATCAGCCCCAGCATTTT; V gene: TRBV4-3; D gene: .; clone size: .; CDR3 length: 16; J gene: TRBJ1-5
CDR3 protein: CASSLPGPKNNEQFF; CDR3 DNA: TGTGCCAGCAGCTTACCGGGGCCAAAAAACAATGAGCAGTTCTTC; V gene: TRBV5-4; D gene: .; clone size: .; CDR3 length: 15; J gene: TRBJ2-1
CDR3 protein: CATSRDRGQYGYTF; CDR3 DNA: TGTGCCACCAGCAGAGATAGAGGGCAGTATGGCTACACCTTC; V gene: TRBV15; D gene: .; clone size: .; CDR3 length: 14; J gene: TRBJ1-2
CDR3 protein: CASNLAYDTGELFF; CDR3 DNA: TGTGCCAGCAATCTAGCGTATGACACCGGGGAGCTGTTTTTT; V gene: TRBV6-5; D gene: .; clone size: .; CDR3 length: 14; J gene: TRBJ2-2
CDR3 protein: CASSSTGHFQETQYF; CDR3 DNA: TGTGCCAGCAGTTCCACGGGACACTTCCAAGAGACCCAGTACTTC; V gene: TRBV28; D gene: .; clone size: few; CDR3 length: 15; J gene: TRBJ2-5
CDR3 protein: CASRGQGENTIYF; CDR3 DNA: TGTGCTAGCCGGGGACAGGGTGAAAACACCATATATTTT; V gene: TRBV12-5; D gene: TRBD1; clone size: once; CDR3 length: 13; J gene: TRBJ1-3
CDR3 protein: CASSSLDRGIHEQYF; CDR3 DNA: TGTGCCAGCAGCAGTTTAGACAGGGGAATCCACGAGCAGTACTTC; V gene: TRBV21-1; D gene: .; clone size: .; CDR3 length: 15; J gene: TRBJ2-7
CDR3 protein: CASSPGQAEETQYF; CDR3 DNA: TGCGCCAGCAGCCCCGGACAGGCAGAAGAGACCCAGTACTTC; V gene: TRBV5-1; D gene: TRBD1; clone size: .; CDR3 length: 14; J gene: TRBJ2-5
CDR3 protein: CASSPGREVHEQYF; CDR3 DNA: TGTGCCAGCTCACCAGGGAGGGAAGTCCACGAGCAGTACTTC; V gene: TRBV18; D gene: TRBD2; clone size: .; CDR3 length: 14; J gene: TRBJ2-7
CDR3 protein: CASSFQGSPSRTGELFF; CDR3 DNA: TGTGCCAGCAGCTTTCAGGGGAGCCCGTCTAGGACCGGGGAGCTGTTTTTT; V gene: TRBV9; D gene: .; clone size: few; CDR3 length: 17; J gene: TRBJ2-2
CDR3 protein: CASSRQLGTGGYEQYF; CDR3 DNA: TGCGCCAGCAGCCGGCAGTTAGGGACAGGGGGATACGAGCAGTACTTC; V gene: TRBV5-1; D gene: TRBD1; clone size: .; CDR3 length: 16; J gene: TRBJ2-7
CDR3 protein: CASSLKTSGIGDIQYF; CDR3 DNA: TGTGCCAGCAGCTTAAAGACTAGCGGGATTGGAGACATTCAGTACTTC; V gene: TRBV5-6; D gene: TRBD2; clone size: .; CDR3 length: 16; J gene: TRBJ2-4
CDR3 protein: CASSVGHNYGYTF; CDR3 DNA: TGTGCCAGCAGCGTAGGGCACAACTATGGCTACACCTTC; V gene: TRBV9; D gene: .; clone size: .; CDR3 length: 13; J gene: TRBJ1-2
CDR3 protein: CAWSVKGESYGYTF; CDR3 DNA: TGTGCCTGGAGTGTAAAGGGGGAAAGCTATGGCTACACCTTC; V gene: TRBV30; D gene: .; clone size: .; CDR3 length: 14; J gene: TRBJ1-2
CDR3 protein: CASKLSWVDYGYTF; CDR3 DNA: TGTGCCAGTAAACTTTCGTGGGTAGACTATGGCTACACCTTC; V gene: TRBV19; D gene: .; clone size: once; CDR3 length: 14; J gene: TRBJ1-2
CDR3 protein: CASSLGALDRGTEAFF; CDR3 DNA: TGCGCCAGCAGCTTGGGCGCGTTAGACAGGGGCACTGAAGCTTTCTTT; V gene: TRBV5-1; D gene: TRBD1; clone size: few; CDR3 length: 16; J gene: TRBJ1-1
CDR3 protein: CASSLRLAGPGYNEQFF; CDR3 DNA: TGTGCCAGCAGCTTGCGACTAGCGGGACCGGGATACAATGAGCAGTTCTTC; V gene: TRBV7-2; D gene: TRBD2; clone size: .; CDR3 length: 17; J gene: TRBJ2-1
CDR3 protein: CASSLTVLGNTEAFF; CDR3 DNA: TGCGCCAGCAGCTTGACGGTTCTTGGGAACACTGAAGCTTTCTTT; V gene: TRBV5-1; D gene: .; clone size: .; CDR3 length: 15; J gene: TRBJ1-1
CDR3 protein: CASGLNYGYTF; CDR3 DNA: TGTGCCAGTGGACTGAACTATGGCTACACCTTC; V gene: TRBV28; D gene: .; clone size: .; CDR3 length: 11; J gene: TRBJ1-2
CDR3 protein: CASSVRGLAGGEQFF; CDR3 DNA: TGTGCCAGCAGCGTTAGAGGACTAGCGGGAGGTGAGCAGTTCTTC; V gene: TRBV9; D gene: TRBD2; clone size: .; CDR3 length: 15; J gene: TRBJ2-1
CDR3 protein: CASSALAGVNNEQFF; CDR3 DNA: TGTGCCAGCAGCGCTCTAGCGGGGGTGAACAATGAGCAGTTCTTC; V gene: TRBV6-4; D gene: TRBD2; clone size: .; CDR3 length: 15; J gene: TRBJ2-1
CDR3 protein: CASSSDSNSEQYF; CDR3 DNA: TGTGCCAGTAGTTCCGACAGTAATAGCGAGCAGTACTTC; V gene: TRBV19; D gene: .; clone size: .; CDR3 length: 13; J gene: TRBJ2-7
CDR3 protein: CASSKVSGKGTGGTEAFF; CDR3 DNA: TGTGCCAGCAGCAAAGTATCCGGTAAGGGAACGGGGGGTACTGAAGCTTTCTTT; V gene: TRBV21-1; D gene: .; clone size: .; CDR3 length: 18; J gene: TRBJ1-1
CDR3 protein: CASSVLDRGGEETQYF; CDR3 DNA: TGTGCCAGCAGTGTGTTGGACAGGGGTGGGGAAGAGACCCAGTACTTC; V gene: TRBV6-1; D gene: TRBD1; clone size: once; CDR3 length: 16; J gene: TRBJ2-5
CDR3 protein: CASSFRGGYGYTF; CDR3 DNA: TGTGCCAGCAGTTTCCGGGGTGGCTATGGCTACACCTTC; V gene: TRBV27; D gene: .; clone size: .; CDR3 length: 13; J gene: TRBJ1-2
CDR3 protein: CATEDRSSNQPQHF; CDR3 DNA: TGTGCCACCGAGGACAGGTCTAGCAATCAGCCCCAGCATTTT; V gene: TRBV10-3; D gene: TRBD1; clone size: .; CDR3 length: 14; J gene: TRBJ1-5
CDR3 protein: CASSLGTHWETQYF; CDR3 DNA: TGTGCCAGCAGCCTCGGGACTCACTGGGAGACCCAGTACTTC; V gene: TRBV7-2; D gene: .; clone size: .; CDR3 length: 14; J gene: TRBJ2-5
CDR3 protein: CASSFVGGQETQYF; CDR3 DNA: TGTGCCAGCAGCTTCGTAGGTGGGCAAGAGACCCAGTACTTC; V gene: TRBV5-6; D gene: .; clone size: .; CDR3 length: 14; J gene: TRBJ2-5
CDR3 protein: CASSQDWGGHDNEQFF; CDR3 DNA: TGTGCCAGCAGCCAAGATTGGGGGGGCCACGACAATGAGCAGTTCTTC; V gene: TRBV4-2; D gene: .; clone size: .; CDR3 length: 16; J gene: TRBJ2-1
CDR3 protein: CASSYTDRGRNEQFF; CDR3 DNA: TGTGCCAGCAGTTACACGGACAGGGGGAGGAATGAGCAGTTCTTC; V gene: TRBV6-5; D gene: TRBD1; clone size: .; CDR3 length: 15; J gene: TRBJ2-1
CDR3 protein: CASSSAGVNEQYF; CDR3 DNA: TGTGCCAGCAGCTCGGCGGGAGTCAACGAGCAGTACTTC; V gene: TRBV2; D gene: TRBD2; clone size: once; CDR3 length: 13; J gene: TRBJ2-7
CDR3 protein: CASSEGTGATNEQFF; CDR3 DNA: TGCGCCAGCAGCGAAGGGACAGGGGCGACAAATGAGCAGTTCTTC; V gene: TRBV5-1; D gene: TRBD1; clone size: once; CDR3 length: 15; J gene: TRBJ2-1
CDR3 protein: CASSLSLAGAPETQYF; CDR3 DNA: TGCGCCAGCAGCTTAAGCCTAGCGGGAGCCCCGGAGACCCAGTACTTC; V gene: TRBV5-1; D gene: TRBD2; clone size: .; CDR3 length: 16; J gene: TRBJ2-5
CDR3 protein: CASSRTGYDEKLFF; CDR3 DNA: TGTGCCAGCAGTAGGACAGGGTATGATGAAAAACTGTTTTTT; V gene: TRBV28; D gene: TRBD1; clone size: .; CDR3 length: 14; J gene: TRBJ1-4
CDR3 protein: CASSQATANYGYTF; CDR3 DNA: TGTGCCAGCAGCCAAGCTACAGCTAACTATGGCTACACCTTC; V gene: TRBV4-2; D gene: .; clone size: few; CDR3 length: 14; J gene: TRBJ1-2